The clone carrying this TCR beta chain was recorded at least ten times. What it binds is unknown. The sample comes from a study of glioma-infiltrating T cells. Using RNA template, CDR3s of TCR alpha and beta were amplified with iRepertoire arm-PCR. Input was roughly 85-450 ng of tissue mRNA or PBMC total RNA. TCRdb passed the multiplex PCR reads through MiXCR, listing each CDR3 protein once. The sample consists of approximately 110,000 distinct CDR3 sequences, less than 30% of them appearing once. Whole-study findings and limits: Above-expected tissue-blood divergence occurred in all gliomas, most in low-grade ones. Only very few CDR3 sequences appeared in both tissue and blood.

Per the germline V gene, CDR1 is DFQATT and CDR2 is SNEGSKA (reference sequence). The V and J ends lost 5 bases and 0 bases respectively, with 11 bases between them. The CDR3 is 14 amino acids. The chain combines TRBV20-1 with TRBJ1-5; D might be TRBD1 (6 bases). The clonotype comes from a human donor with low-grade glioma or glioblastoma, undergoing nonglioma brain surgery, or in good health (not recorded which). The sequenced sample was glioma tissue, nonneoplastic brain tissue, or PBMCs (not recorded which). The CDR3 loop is CSALRGNSNQPQHF. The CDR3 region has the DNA TGCAGTGCTCTGAGGGGGAATAGCAATCAGCCCCAGCATTTT.